The sequence of this TCR beta chain was determined in a study of CD8+CD57+ T cells in acquired aplastic anemia. Genomic DNA served as template for TCR beta VDJ and CDR3 profiling. In TCRdb, the reads were re-called with MiXCR into one record per CDR3 protein. The profile shows around 42,000 distinct CDR3 sequences, roughly 63% of them singletons. Trimming removed 2 bases from V and 5 bases from J, with 7 bases in between. CDR1 WNHNN and CDR2 SYGVQD come from the germline V gene (reference sequence). This CDR3 comprises 14 residues. Flow cytometry had shown expanded CD8+CD57+ cells in the patients chosen for sequencing. Each patient had severe acquired aplastic anemia. Blood sampling was performed on the patients, and none of them had received therapy by then. This clonotype came up a few times. Its target is not known. Study results and limitations: Around 29 shared CD8+ CDR3s appeared highly expressed within patients' immunodominant clones.

The material sequenced was sorted CD4+, CD8+, or CD8+CD57+ T cells (not recorded which) from PBMCs. The receptor comes from a human donor with aplastic anemia. The J gene is TRBJ1-6, the V gene TRBV10-1, with a tentative D call TRBD1 (5 bases). Here the CDR3 reads CASSEGTDNSPLHF. The CDR3 DNA reads as TGCGCCAGCAGTGAGGGGACTGATAATTCACCCCTCCACTTT.